The 6 T cell receptor beta chains below come from one sample, sequenced in a study of T cell repertoires in ileal Crohn's disease. Clones were sequenced by immunoSEQ multiplex PCR, and TCRdb holds only the in-frame ones, with some missing. This table has 10,000 to 15,000 clones, around 80% appearing once. The sequencing sample was made of ileal tissue. These receptor sequences come from an adult with Crohn's disease.

This chain uses TRBV27 with TRBJ2-1; the D gene is possibly TRBD2 (5 bases). Germline CDR1 and CDR2: MNHEY and SMNVEV (reference sequence). This CDR3 is built from 12 residues. Trimming cost V 2 bases and J 8 bases, with 7 bases left between them. In nucleotides, the CDR3 is TGTGCCAGCAGTTTAGTGGGAGATGAGCAGTTCTTC. It encodes CASSLVGDEQFF.

Notes on this clone: At one of its ends the junction is not consistent with the germline gene, which may arise from a read error. The chain carries TRBV7-7 and TRBJ2-5; 9 bases fit TRBD2. There are 15 residues in the CDR3. Per germline, CDR1 SSHAT and CDR2 FNYEAQ (reference sequence). CDR3 nucleotide sequence: TGTGCTAGCAGCTTCTCTAGCGGGACTAAGGAGACCCAGTACTTC. Its protein is CASSFSSGTKETQYF.

J is TRBJ1-6 and V is TRBV6-1; 7 positions match TRBD1. The length of the CDR3 is 15 residues. Germline CDR1 reads MNHNS; CDR2 reads SASEGT. After removal of 1 base from V and 7 bases from J, the junction contained 4 bases not matched to a gene. The CDR3 region is CASSEVLTGNSPLHF. The CDR3 nucleotides are TGTGCCAGCAGTGAAGTCTTGACAGGGAATTCACCCCTCCACTTT.

The CDR3 loop reads CASSFPGTSGELVYEQYF. CDR3 in DNA: TGTGCCAGCAGCTTCCCCGGGACTAGCGGGGAGTTGGTATACGAGCAGTACTTC. J is TRBJ2-7 and V is TRBV7-9; TRBD2 matches at 13 bases. Germline V lookup: CDR1 SEHNR, CDR2 FQNEAQ (reference sequence). V gave up 3 bases and J gave up 4 bases; unmatched junction bases: 12. The CDR3 is 18 amino acids.

The chain couples TRBV6-5 to TRBJ1-2; no definite D call. CDR1 and CDR2 from the germline V gene are MNHEY and SVGAGI. The ends were cut back, 6 bases at V and 3 bases at J, with 11 bases in the middle. The CDR3 has 13 amino acids. Here the CDR3 reads CASRTTSYYGYTF. CDR3 DNA: TGTGCCAGCAGAACGACAAGCTACTATGGCTACACCTTC.

The genes are TRBV19 and TRBJ1-1; maybe TRBD1 (5 bases). V shed 7 bases and J shed 1 base, with 10 bases lying between them. The CDR3 contains 13 residues. Germline loops: CDR1 LNHDA, CDR2 SQIVND (reference sequence). The CDR3 region is CASNQGRNTEAFF. CDR3 nucleotides: TGTGCCAGTAACCAGGGAAGGAACACTGAAGCTTTCTTT.